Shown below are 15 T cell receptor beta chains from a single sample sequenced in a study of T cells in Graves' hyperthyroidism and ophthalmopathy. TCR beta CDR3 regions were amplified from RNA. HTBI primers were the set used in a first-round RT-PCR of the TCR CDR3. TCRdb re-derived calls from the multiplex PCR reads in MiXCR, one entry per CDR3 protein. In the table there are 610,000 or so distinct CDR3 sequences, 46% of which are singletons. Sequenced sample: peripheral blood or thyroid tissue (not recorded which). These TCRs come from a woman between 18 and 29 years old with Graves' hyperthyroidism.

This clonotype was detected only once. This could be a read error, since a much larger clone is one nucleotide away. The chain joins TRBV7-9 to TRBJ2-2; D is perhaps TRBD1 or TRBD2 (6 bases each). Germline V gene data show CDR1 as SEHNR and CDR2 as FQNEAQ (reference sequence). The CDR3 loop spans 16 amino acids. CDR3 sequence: CASSSGAQQRTGGLFF. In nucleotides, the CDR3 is TGTGCCAGCAGCTCAGGGGCCCAGCAGAGGACCGGGGGGCTGTTTTTT.

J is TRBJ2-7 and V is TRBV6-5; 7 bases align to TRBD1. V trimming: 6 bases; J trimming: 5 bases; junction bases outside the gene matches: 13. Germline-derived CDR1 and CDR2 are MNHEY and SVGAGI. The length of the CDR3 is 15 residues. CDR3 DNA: TGTGCCAGCAGCCGACAGGGTGGTAGGGCCCACGAGCAGTACTTC. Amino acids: CASSRQGGRAHEQYF.

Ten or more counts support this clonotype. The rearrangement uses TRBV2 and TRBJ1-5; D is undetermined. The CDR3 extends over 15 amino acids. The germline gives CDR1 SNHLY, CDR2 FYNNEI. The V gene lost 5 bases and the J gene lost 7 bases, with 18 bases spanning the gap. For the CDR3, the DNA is TGTGCCAGCAGTTCGGGAACCACACCGGGGCAGCCCCAGCATTTT. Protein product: CASSSGTTPGQPQHF.

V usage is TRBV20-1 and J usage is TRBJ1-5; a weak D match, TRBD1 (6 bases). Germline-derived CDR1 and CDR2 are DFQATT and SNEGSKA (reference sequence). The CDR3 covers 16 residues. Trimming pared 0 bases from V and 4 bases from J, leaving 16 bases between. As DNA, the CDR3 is TGCAGTGCTAGAGAAGGGGGGGTCTCGTGGAATCAGCCCCAGCATTTT. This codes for CSAREGGVSWNQPQHF.

This chain's CDR3 is CASSKTSGSGDTQYF. Written as DNA, the CDR3 is TGTGCCAGCTCTAAGACTAGCGGGAGTGGAGATACGCAGTATTTT. The chain couples TRBV6-4 to TRBJ2-3; 12 bases map to TRBD2. The CDR3 is 15 residues long. The ends lost 8 bases at V and 5 bases at J; junction bases unmatched: 8. Per germline, CDR1 MRHNA and CDR2 SNTAGT.

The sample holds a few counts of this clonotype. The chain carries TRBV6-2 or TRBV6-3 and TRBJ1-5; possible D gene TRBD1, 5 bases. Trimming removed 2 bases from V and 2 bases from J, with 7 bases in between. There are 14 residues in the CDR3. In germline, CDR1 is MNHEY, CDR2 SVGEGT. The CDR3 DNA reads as TGTGCCAGCAGTTACGGGGGGGGCAATCAGCCCCAGCATTTT. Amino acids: CASSYGGGNQPQHF.

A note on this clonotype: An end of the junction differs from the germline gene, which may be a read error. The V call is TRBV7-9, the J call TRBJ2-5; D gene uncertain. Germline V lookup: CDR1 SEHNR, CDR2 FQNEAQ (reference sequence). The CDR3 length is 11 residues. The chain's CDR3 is CACSHQETQYF. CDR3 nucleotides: TGTGCCTGCAGCCATCAAGAGACCCAGTACTTC. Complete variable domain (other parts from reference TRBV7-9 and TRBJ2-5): DTGVSQNPRHKITKRGQNVTFRCDPISEHNRLYWYRQTLGQGPEFLTYFQNEAQLEKSRLLSDRFSAERPKGSFSTLEIQRTEQGDSAMYLCACSHQETQYFGPGTRLLVL.

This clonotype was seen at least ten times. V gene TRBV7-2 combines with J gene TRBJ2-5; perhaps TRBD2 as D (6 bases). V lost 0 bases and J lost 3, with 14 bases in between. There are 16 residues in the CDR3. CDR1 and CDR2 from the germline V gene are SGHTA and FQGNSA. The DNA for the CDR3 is TGTGCCAGCAGCTTAGCGCATAGGACTAACGAAGAGACCCAGTACTTC. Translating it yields CASSLAHRTNEETQYF.

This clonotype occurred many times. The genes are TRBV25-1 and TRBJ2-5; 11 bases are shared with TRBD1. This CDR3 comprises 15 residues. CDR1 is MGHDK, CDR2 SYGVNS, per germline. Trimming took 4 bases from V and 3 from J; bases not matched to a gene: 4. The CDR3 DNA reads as TGTGCCAGCAGTGTATGGACAGGGGGCGAAGAGACCCAGTACTTC. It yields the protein CASSVWTGGEETQYF.

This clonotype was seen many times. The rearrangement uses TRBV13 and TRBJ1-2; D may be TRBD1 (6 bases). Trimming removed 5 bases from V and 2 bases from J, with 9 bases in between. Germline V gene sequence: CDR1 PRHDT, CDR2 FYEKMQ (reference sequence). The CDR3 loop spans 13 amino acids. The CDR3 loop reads CASSAQGNYGYTF. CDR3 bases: TGTGCCAGCAGCGCCCAGGGGAACTATGGCTACACCTTC.

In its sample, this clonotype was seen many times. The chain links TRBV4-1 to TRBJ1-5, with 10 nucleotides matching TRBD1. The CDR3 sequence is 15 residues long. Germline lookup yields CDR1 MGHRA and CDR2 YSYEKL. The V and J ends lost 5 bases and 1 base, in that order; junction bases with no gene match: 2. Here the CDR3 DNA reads TGCGCCAGCAGCAAGGGACAGGGGAGCAATCAGCCCCAGCATTTT. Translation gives CASSKGQGSNQPQHF.

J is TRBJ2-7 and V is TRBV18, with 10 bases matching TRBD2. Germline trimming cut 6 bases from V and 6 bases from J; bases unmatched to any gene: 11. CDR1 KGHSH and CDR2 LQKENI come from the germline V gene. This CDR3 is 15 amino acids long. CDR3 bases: TGTGCCAGCTCCCCTCCCCTAGCGGGAGAGGCCGAGCAGTACTTC. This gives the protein CASSPPLAGEAEQYF.

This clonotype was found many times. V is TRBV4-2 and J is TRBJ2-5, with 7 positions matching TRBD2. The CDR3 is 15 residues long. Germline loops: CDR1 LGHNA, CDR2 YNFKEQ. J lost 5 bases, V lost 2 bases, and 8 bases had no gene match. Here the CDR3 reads CASSQIAGQEETQYF. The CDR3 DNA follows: TGTGCCAGCAGCCAAATAGCGGGCCAGGAGGAGACCCAGTACTTC.

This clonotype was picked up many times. The CDR3 DNA sequence: TGTGCCAGCAGGAACGGGGACAACTCTGGAAACACCATATATTTT. It translates to CASRNGDNSGNTIYF. The chain links TRBV6-1 to TRBJ1-3; D possibly corresponds to TRBD1 (6 bases). The CDR3 loop spans 15 amino acids. CDR1 and CDR2 (germline): MNHNS, SASEGT. V dropped 6 bases and J dropped 0 bases, with 12 bases sitting between them.

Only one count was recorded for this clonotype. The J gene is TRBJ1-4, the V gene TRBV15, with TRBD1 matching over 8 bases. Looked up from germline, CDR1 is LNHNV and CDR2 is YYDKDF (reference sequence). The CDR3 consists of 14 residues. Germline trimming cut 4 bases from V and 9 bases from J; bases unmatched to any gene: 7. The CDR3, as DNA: TGTGCCACCAGCAAGACAGGGGACGATAAAAAACTGTTTTTT. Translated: CATSKTGDDKKLFF.